This TCR beta chain was captured in a study of CD4 T cells in relation to SARS-CoV-2 and coronaviruses. Before the COVID-19 pandemic, during about 2011-2019, CD4+ T cells were taken from unexposed donors. Assay used: immunoSEQ multiplex PCR; TCRdb lists only in-frame clones, some missing. There are tens of thousands of clones in the sample; 86% occur only once, and under 1.5% lies in the top ten. The CDR3 spans 17 residues. Germline-derived CDR1 and CDR2 are MGHRA and YSYEKL. With V trimmed by 2 bases and J by 4 bases, 8 bases remained unmatched. This clonotype was sampled from a human donor in good health. V is TRBV4-1 and J is TRBJ2-1; 10 bases map to TRBD2. Sequenced sample: memory CD4+ T cells from PBMCs. The CDR3 bases are TGCGCCAGCAGCCAAACTGCGGCGGGACTAGCGTACAATGAGCAGTTCTTC. Translating gives CASSQTAAGLAYNEQFF.